This is a list of T cell receptor beta chains from one sample in a study of T cell responses to AZD1222 COVID-19 vaccine. Produced via immunoSEQ multiplex PCR; TCRdb's table is partial and in-frame only. The top ten hold 2.8% of the sample, which has 70,000 to 95,000 clones, roughly 86% seen once. The specimen was peripheral blood, collected on day 0 of MenACWY control vaccination. The source is an adult in good health. Both conserved end residues are part of each CDR3. D genes are given only for firm matches. Clone size is given for some rows only: seen once, a few or many times, or a class if the clone is expanded.

d_call j_call clone_size v_call cdr3_aa cdr3_nt
. TRBJ1-3 . TRBV6-5 CASSPNRVGNTIYF TGTGCCAGCAGTCCCAACAGGGTCGGAAACACCATATATTTT
TRBD1 TRBJ1-5 once TRBV24-1 CATSALGDSQHF TGTGCCACCAGTGCCCTTGGGGACAGTCAGCATTTT
. TRBJ1-2 once TRBV4-3 CASSQVGWDYGYTF TGCGCCAGCAGCCAAGTGGGGTGGGACTATGGCTACACCTTC
. TRBJ1-5 . TRBV10-1 CASSDSRQPQHF TGCGCCAGCAGTGATAGTAGGCAGCCCCAGCATTTT
. TRBJ1-2 . TRBV6-4 CASSDGAGGYTF TGTGCCAGCAGTGATGGAGCTGGGGGCTACACCTTC
TRBD2 TRBJ2-7 few TRBV27 CASSPTLAGAYEQYF TGTGCCAGCAGCCCCACTCTAGCGGGGGCCTACGAGCAGTACTTC
. TRBJ1-1 . TRBV5-6 CASTSQGFGEAFF TGTGCCAGCACCTCTCAGGGATTTGGTGAAGCTTTCTTT
TRBD1 TRBJ2-7 . TRBV19 CASVPGQVCHEQYF TGTGCCAGTGTTCCGGGACAGGTGTGCCACGAGCAGTACTTC
. TRBJ2-5 . TRBV7-7 CASSSRQSEETQYF TGTGCCAGCAGCTCCCGACAGTCAGAGGAGACCCAGTACTTC
. TRBJ1-1 . TRBV4-1 CASSQVEGHTEAFF TGCGCCAGCAGCCAAGTTGAGGGGCACACTGAAGCTTTCTTT
. TRBJ1-2 . TRBV20-1 CSARESTIYTF TGCAGTGCTAGAGAATCTACGATCTATACCTTC
TRBD1 TRBJ1-5 . TRBV5-8 CASSRGQGRGQPQHF TGTGCCAGCAGCCGGGGACAGGGCCGCGGACAGCCCCAGCATTTT
TRBD1 TRBJ2-1 . TRBV12-3/TRBV12-4 CASRGTGDEQFF TGTGCCAGCAGAGGGACAGGGGATGAGCAGTTCTTC
. TRBJ1-2 . TRBV4-1 CASSQEKAWTVYGYTF TGCGCCAGCAGCCAAGAGAAAGCCTGGACAGTCTATGGCTACACCTTC
TRBD1 TRBJ1-5 . TRBV5-5 CASSLWTGSGGNQPQHF TGTGCCAGCAGCTTGTGGACAGGCTCGGGGGGCAATCAGCCCCAGCATTTT
. TRBJ1-1 . TRBV4-3 CASSQESRGDTEAFF TGCGCCAGCAGCCAAGAGAGCCGAGGGGACACTGAAGCTTTCTTT
. TRBJ1-2 . TRBV5-1 CASSLNARDGYTF TGCGCCAGCAGCTTGAATGCCAGGGATGGCTACACCTTC
TRBD1 TRBJ2-5 . TRBV15 CATSPRTGKQETQYF TGTGCCACCAGCCCACGGACAGGGAAACAAGAGACCCAGTACTTC
. TRBJ1-1 . TRBV7-9 CASSPEQGGAFF TGTGCCAGCAGCCCCGAACAGGGAGGAGCTTTCTTT
. TRBJ2-6 . TRBV6-1 CASSEASIRISGANVLTF TGTGCCAGCAGTGAAGCCTCGATCAGGATCTCTGGGGCCAACGTCCTGACTTTC
TRBD2 TRBJ2-3 . TRBV30 CAWSAGTSGVLQYF TGTGCCTGGAGTGCCGGGACTAGCGGGGTGTTACAGTATTTT
. TRBJ2-3 . TRBV5-1 CASSSGLSTDTQYF TGCGCCAGCAGTAGCGGTTTAAGCACAGATACGCAGTATTTT
. TRBJ1-3 few TRBV13 CASSLGLLGSGNTIYF TGTGCCAGCAGCTTGGGTCTTTTGGGTTCCGGAAACACCATATATTTT
. TRBJ2-2 . TRBV4-1 CASSQVGQTGELFF TGCGCCAGCAGCCAAGTTGGACAGACCGGGGAGCTGTTTTTT
. TRBJ1-2 . TRBV7-2 CASSLSSGGGYGYTF TGTGCCAGCAGCTTAAGTTCTGGGGGAGGCTATGGCTACACCTTC
. TRBJ1-2 . TRBV15 CATSRDNTARTF TGTGCCACCAGCAGAGATAACACGGCGAGGACCTTC
TRBD1 TRBJ1-2 . TRBV5-1 CASSSDRALYGYTF TGCGCCAGCAGCTCGGACAGGGCCCTTTATGGCTACACCTTC
TRBD2 TRBJ2-5 . TRBV7-9 CASSLLAGGIETQYF TGTGCCAGCAGCTTATTAGCGGGGGGAATCGAGACCCAGTACTTC
. TRBJ2-1 . TRBV7-3 CASSLVGGEQFF TGTGCCAGCAGCTTAGTGGGGGGTGAGCAGTTCTTC
. TRBJ1-1 . TRBV5-4 CASSPKGGQNTEAFF TGTGCCAGCAGCCCAAAGGGGGGTCAGAACACTGAAGCTTTCTTT
. TRBJ1-5 . TRBV19 CASSISSNQPQHF TGTGCCAGTAGTATCTCTAGCAATCAGCCCCAGCATTTT
TRBD1 TRBJ1-2 . TRBV5-4 CASSLESAGGAGYTF TGTGCCAGCAGCTTGGAATCGGCAGGGGGCGCTGGCTACACCTTC
. TRBJ1-1 . TRBV4-1 CASSRGREDTEAFF TGCGCCAGCAGCCGAGGCAGGGAGGACACTGAAGCTTTCTTT
. TRBJ2-3 . TRBV5-5 CASSLPVAGGTDTQYF TGTGCCAGCAGCTTACCGGTGGCAGGAGGCACAGATACGCAGTATTTT
TRBD2 TRBJ2-7 . TRBV7-6 CASSLGSGGLAGGEQYF TGTGCCAGCAGCTTAGGGTCCGGGGGCCTAGCGGGGGGCGAGCAGTACTTC
. TRBJ2-3 . TRBV9 CASSVVGGAWDTQYF TGTGCCAGCAGCGTAGTGGGGGGGGCCTGGGATACGCAGTATTTT
. TRBJ1-2 . TRBV7-9 CASTSPNANYGYTF TGTGCCAGCACATCCCCCAATGCTAACTATGGCTACACCTTC
TRBD1 TRBJ2-7 . TRBV2 CASSERAWTGLQYF TGTGCCAGCAGTGAAAGGGCCTGGACAGGGTTGCAGTACTTC
TRBD1 TRBJ1-5 . TRBV4-1 CASSQDGWIQGSNQPQHF TGCGCCAGCAGCCAAGATGGGTGGATACAGGGGAGCAATCAGCCCCAGCATTTT
. TRBJ1-1 . TRBV5-4 CASSQAGSMNTEAFF TGTGCCAGCAGCCAAGCAGGTAGTATGAACACTGAAGCTTTCTTT
. TRBJ2-3 . TRBV4-2 CASSLSSSSTDTQYF TGTGCCAGCAGCCTCTCTAGCAGTAGCACAGATACGCAGTATTTT
. TRBJ1-2 . TRBV27 CASSLSLSGNYGYTF TGTGCCAGCAGTTTATCTCTGTCGGGTAACTATGGCTACACCTTC
. TRBJ1-4 . TRBV10-3 CAISDSRGMEEKLFF TGTGCCATCAGTGACTCAAGGGGCATGGAGGAAAAACTGTTTTTT
TRBD1 TRBJ2-7 . TRBV27 CASSFPPPGQGYEQYF TGTGCCAGCAGTTTCCCACCCCCGGGACAGGGTTACGAGCAGTACTTC
. TRBJ1-1 . TRBV19 CASSTVEVRGTEAFF TGTGCCAGTAGTACTGTGGAGGTGCGCGGAACTGAAGCTTTCTTT
TRBD1 TRBJ1-2 . TRBV19 CASSTGGASYGYTF TGTGCCAGTAGTACAGGGGGCGCGAGCTATGGCTACACCTTC
TRBD1 TRBJ1-2 . TRBV4-3 CASSQDPGQGYGYTF TGCGCCAGCAGCCAAGACCCAGGACAGGGGTATGGCTACACCTTC
. TRBJ1-2 . TRBV18 CASSPDRSYGYTF TGTGCCAGCTCACCCGACAGGAGCTATGGCTACACCTTC
TRBD1 TRBJ1-2 many TRBV10-2 CASRTGTGDYGYTF TGCGCCAGCAGGACCGGGACAGGGGACTATGGCTACACCTTC
. TRBJ1-1 . TRBV9 CASSVEWQGGEAFF TGTGCCAGCAGCGTAGAGTGGCAGGGCGGTGAAGCTTTCTTT
. TRBJ2-7 . TRBV2 CASREGRPTYEQYF TGTGCCAGCCGCGAGGGCAGGCCTACCTACGAGCAGTACTTC
. TRBJ1-2 . TRBV5-6 CASSLGRGQKNYGYTF TGTGCCAGCAGCTTGGGGCGGGGACAAAAGAACTATGGCTACACCTTC